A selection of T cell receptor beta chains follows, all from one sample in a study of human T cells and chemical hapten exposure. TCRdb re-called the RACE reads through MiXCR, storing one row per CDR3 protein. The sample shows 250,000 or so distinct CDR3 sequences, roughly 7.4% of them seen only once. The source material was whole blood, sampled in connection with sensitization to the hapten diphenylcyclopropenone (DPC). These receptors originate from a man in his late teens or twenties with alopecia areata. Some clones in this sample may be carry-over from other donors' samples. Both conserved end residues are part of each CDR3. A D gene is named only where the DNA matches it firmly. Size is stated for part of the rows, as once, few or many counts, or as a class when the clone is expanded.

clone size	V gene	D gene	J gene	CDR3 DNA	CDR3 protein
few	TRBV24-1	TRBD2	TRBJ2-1	TGTGCCACCAGTGAGCCTGGACTAGCGGGGACCAATGAGCAGTTCTTC	CATSEPGLAGTNEQFF
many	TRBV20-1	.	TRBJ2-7	TGCAGTGCTAGCCCGGTCTCCTACGAGCAGTACTTC	CSASPVSYEQYF
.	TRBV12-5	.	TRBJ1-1	TGTGCTAGTGGTTTATCCAGGGCAGAAGCTTTCTTT	CASGLSRAEAFF
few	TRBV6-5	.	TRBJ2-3	TGTGCCAGCAGTGGACAGCCAGGGACAGATACGCAGTATTTT	CASSGQPGTDTQYF
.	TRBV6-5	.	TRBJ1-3	TGTGCCAGCAGAGTATTAGACACCATATATTTT	CASRVLDTIYF
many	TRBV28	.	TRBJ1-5	TGTGCCAGCAGTTCAACTGGACGGAACAATCAGCCCCAGCATTTT	CASSSTGRNNQPQHF
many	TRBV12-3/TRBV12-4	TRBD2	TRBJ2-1	TGTGCCAGCAGACCTAGCGGGGGGGGCTATGAGCAGTTCTTC	CASRPSGGGYEQFF
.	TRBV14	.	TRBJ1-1	TGTGCCAGCAGCCCACAGATAAAAGGGGACACTGAAGCTTTCTTT	CASSPQIKGDTEAFF
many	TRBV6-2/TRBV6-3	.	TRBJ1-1	TGTGCCAGCAGTTCTACAACGAGGGCTGAAGCTTTCTTT	CASSSTTRAEAFF
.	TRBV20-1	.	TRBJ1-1	TGCAGTGTAGCCCGGGGAGAAGCTTTCTTT	CSVARGEAFF
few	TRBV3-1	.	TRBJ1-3	TGTGCCAGCAGCCAAGTGGCAGGCTCTGGAAACACCATATATTTT	CASSQVAGSGNTIYF
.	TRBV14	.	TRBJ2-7	TGTGCCAGCAGCCAAGATCTCTTTTACGAGCAGTACTTC	CASSQDLFYEQYF
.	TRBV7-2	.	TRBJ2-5	TGTGCCAGCAGCTCCCTTACCGAAGAGACCCAGTACTTC	CASSSLTEETQYF
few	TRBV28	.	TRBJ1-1	TGTGCCAGCAGCAATCGAATACAGGCGTTGAACACTGAAGCTTTCTTT	CASSNRIQALNTEAFF
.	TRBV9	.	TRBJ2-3	TGTGCCAGCAGCCCCCTGGGGCGACAGGCAGATACGCAGTATTTT	CASSPLGRQADTQYF
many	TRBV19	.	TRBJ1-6	TGTGCCAGTAGCCCGGGACTCAGCAATTCACCCCTCCACTTT	CASSPGLSNSPLHF
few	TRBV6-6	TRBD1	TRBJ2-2	TGTGCCAGCAGTTACCCGGGACAGGGAATTCCCGGGGAGCTGTTTTTT	CASSYPGQGIPGELFF
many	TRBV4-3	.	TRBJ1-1	TGCGCCAGCAGCGTTGACGGGGCCCAGAACACTGAAGCTTTCTTT	CASSVDGAQNTEAFF
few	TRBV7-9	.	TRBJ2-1	TGTGCCAGCAGTGGTGTTAGGGCCAGCTCCTACAATGAGCAGTTCTTC	CASSGVRASSYNEQFF
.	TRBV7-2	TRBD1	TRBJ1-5	TGTGCCAGCAGCTTCTTAGAGGGGGCCGGGAATCAGCCCCAGCATTTT	CASSFLEGAGNQPQHF
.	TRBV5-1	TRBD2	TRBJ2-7	TGCGCCAGCAGCTGGCTAGCGGGCAACTCCTACGAGCAGTACTTC	CASSWLAGNSYEQYF
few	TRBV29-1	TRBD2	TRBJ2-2	TGCAGCGTTGCCGCGCGGGGGGTCAACACCGGGGAGCTGTTTTTT	CSVAARGVNTGELFF
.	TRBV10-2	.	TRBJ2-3	TGCGCCAGCAGTGTGGAAAATACGCAGTATTTT	CASSVENTQYF
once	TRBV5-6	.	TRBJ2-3	TGTGCCAGCAGCTTTGGACCCCTGAGGGATACGCAGTATTTT	CASSFGPLRDTQYF
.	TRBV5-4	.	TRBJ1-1	TGTGCCAGCACCACTCAGGGATCTTTTAGCACTGAAGCTTTCTTT	CASTTQGSFSTEAFF
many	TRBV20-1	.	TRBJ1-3	TGCAGTGCTAGAGATACAGGGAAAAACACCATATATTTT	CSARDTGKNTIYF
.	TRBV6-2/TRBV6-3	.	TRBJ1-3	TGTGCCAGCAGCCAGGACCGAAGCTCTGGAAACACCATATATTTT	CASSQDRSSGNTIYF
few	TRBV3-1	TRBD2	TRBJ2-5	TGTGCCAGCAGCCAAGATTGGCCTAGCGGGGGGAAAGAGACCCAGTACTTC	CASSQDWPSGGKETQYF
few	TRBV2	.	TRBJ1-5	TGTGCCAGCAGTGGCTGGGGGGGAGGTAATCAGCCCCAGCATTTT	CASSGWGGGNQPQHF